The 13 T cell receptor beta chains below come from one sample, sequenced in a study of T cell responses to AZD1222 COVID-19 vaccine. Clones were sequenced by immunoSEQ multiplex PCR, and TCRdb holds only the in-frame ones, with some missing. The repertoire has 150,000 to 200,000 clones, around nine tenths of them found once; the top ten carry 1.5% to 2%. The source material was peripheral blood, sampled on day 0 of AZD1222 vaccination. These receptors were taken from an adult in good health.

This clone has a single count. As DNA, the CDR3 is TGTGCCAGCAGCTTAGGGAGCGGCGGCTCCTACAATGAGCAGTTCTTC. As protein: CASSLGSGGSYNEQFF. The J gene is TRBJ2-1, the V gene TRBV7-2; D may be TRBD2 (5 bases). Trimming cost V 1 base and J 0 bases, with 10 bases left between them. The germline gives CDR1 SGHTA, CDR2 FQGNSA. This CDR3 is 16 amino acids long.

This chain uses TRBV28 with TRBJ1-6; D is perhaps TRBD1 (5 bases). Germline CDR1 and CDR2: MDHEN and SYDVKM. The CDR3 loop spans 14 amino acids. Trimming cost V 6 bases and J 6 bases, with 12 bases left between them. CDR3 coding DNA: TGTGCCAGCAGCCTAGGGACCGGTAATTCACCCCTCCACTTT. This encodes CASSLGTGNSPLHF.

This clone occurred a few times. The genes are TRBV7-2 and TRBJ1-4; D unclear. CDR1 is SGHTA and CDR2 is FQGNSA in the germline V gene. Trimming left V 8 bases short and J 8 bases short, with 15 bases between. The CDR3 consists of 13 residues. The CDR3 DNA reads TGTGCCAGCGGACGTCAAAATGGGGAAAAACTGTTTTTT. This translates into CASGRQNGEKLFF.

The chain has TRBV28 and TRBJ1-1; no firm D call. Germline V CDR1 and CDR2: MDHEN, SYDVKM. The CDR3 spans 11 residues. The V gene lost 6 bases and the J gene lost 5 bases, with 7 bases spanning the gap. This CDR3 reads CASRAVTEAFF. CDR3 nucleotide sequence: TGTGCCAGCAGGGCGGTAACTGAAGCTTTCTTT.

The gene calls are TRBV6-2 or TRBV6-3 and TRBJ2-7, with unresolved D. The CDR3 length is 15 residues. Deletions cut 5 bases from V and 0 bases from J, with 14 bases between. Germline assignment: CDR1 MNHEY and CDR2 SVGEGT. CDR3 protein: CASSPNLALSYEQYF. CDR3 in DNA: TGTGCCAGCAGTCCGAACTTGGCCCTCTCCTACGAGCAGTACTTC.

V is TRBV9 and J is TRBJ2-5; no reliable D call. CDR1 and CDR2 from the germline V gene are SGDLS and YYNGEE. Deletions cut 2 bases from V and 3 bases from J, with 20 bases between. The CDR3 runs to 17 residues. CDR3 sequence (DNA): TGTGCCAGCAGCGTCGATAAGCGAGAAAAGGCCGAAGAGACCCAGTACTTC. Translated, it gives CASSVDKREKAEETQYF.

The rearrangement joins TRBV6-1 to TRBJ2-6; D ambiguous. Germline V gives CDR1 MNHNS, CDR2 SASEGT. The CDR3 loop spans 15 amino acids. The V end was cut by 2 bases, the J end by 7 bases, with 12 bases between. The CDR3 is CASSEWALGANVLTF. CDR3 nucleotides: TGTGCCAGCAGTGAATGGGCTCTTGGAGCCAACGTCCTGACTTTC.

This chain joins TRBV28 and TRBJ1-2; D is ambiguous. The CDR3 is 13 amino acids. Germline V gene lookup returns CDR1 MDHEN and CDR2 SYDVKM. CDR3 DNA: TGTGTCTCCCCCGCCAGACTTAACTATGGCTACACCTTC. This codes for CVSPARLNYGYTF.

V and J are TRBV5-4 and TRBJ2-5, with TRBD2 matching over 11 bases. The CDR3 runs 17 residues. Germline V lookup: CDR1 SGHNT, CDR2 YYREEE (reference sequence). Trimming took 4 bases from V and 2 from J; bases not matched to a gene: 10. This CDR3 reads CASSRGQLAGEQETQYF. The CDR3 nucleotides are TGTGCCAGCAGCCGTGGACAACTAGCGGGGGAGCAAGAGACCCAGTACTTC.

The chain is built from TRBV5-1 and TRBJ2-2; TRBD2 matches at 12 bases. The CDR3 extends over 16 amino acids. Germline trimming cut 4 bases from V and 6 bases from J; bases unmatched to any gene: 7. From germline, CDR1 is SGHRS and CDR2 YFSETQ. The CDR3 DNA follows: TGCGCCAGCAGCCTCCGGACTAGCGGGATCGCCGGGGAGCTGTTTTTT. Translation: CASSLRTSGIAGELFF.

This clone was seen a few times. V and J are TRBV13 and TRBJ2-7; D gene unclear. This CDR3 has 15 residues. The V end was cut by 3 bases, the J end by 2 bases, with 14 bases between. Germline V gene sequence: CDR1 PRHDT, CDR2 FYEKMQ (reference sequence). The CDR3 is CASSFSLADAYEQYF. For the CDR3, the DNA is TGTGCCAGCAGCTTTTCTTTGGCCGATGCCTACGAGCAGTACTTC.

The CDR3: CASSQETRAETQYF. Here the CDR3 DNA reads TGTGCCAGCAGCCAAGAGACTAGGGCGGAGACCCAGTACTTC. J is TRBJ2-5 and V is TRBV4-2, with D perhaps matching TRBD2 (6 bases). In germline, CDR1 is LGHNA, CDR2 YNFKEQ. Trimming cost V 0 bases and J 5 bases, with 10 bases left between them. This CDR3 is 14 amino acids long.

The gene calls are TRBV18 and TRBJ2-7; TRBD1 aligns across 10 bases. This CDR3 comprises 15 residues. V shed 0 bases, J shed 6 bases, and the junction held 5 bases outside the gene matches. Germline V gives CDR1 KGHSH, CDR2 LQKENI. CDR3 residues: CASSPPGQGISEQYF. CDR3 nucleotide sequence: TGTGCCAGCTCACCACCGGGACAGGGGATTAGCGAGCAGTACTTC.